This paragraph covers one T cell receptor (beta chain) sequence. What it binds is unknown. This sample was taken from a study of T cell responses to AZD1222 COVID-19 vaccine. Assay used: immunoSEQ multiplex PCR; TCRdb lists only in-frame clones, some missing. The sample yields around 160,000 clones, roughly 92% seen once. From germline, CDR1 is SQVTM and CDR2 ANQGSEA. Trimming cost V 0 bases and J 4 bases; bases outside gene matches: 4. This CDR3 is built from 14 residues. Overall study findings and caveats: Recipients of AZD1222 seropositive at baseline numbered only 5 or 6. The span of vaccine-associated CD4 TCRs extended across spike, with dominance at 160-218 and 743-854.

The receptor was isolated from an adult who received the AZD1222 COVID-19 vaccine. V is TRBV29-1 and J is TRBJ1-2, with TRBD1 identical over 8 bases. The source material was peripheral blood, sampled 28 days after the second AZD1222 dose. The CDR3 reads CSVEDRGQAYGYTF. In nucleotides, the CDR3 is TGCAGCGTTGAAGACCGGGGACAGGCCTATGGCTACACCTTC.